The 32 T cell receptor beta chains below all came from one sample that was sequenced in a study of cytomegalovirus exposure and HLA in healthy donors. Primers: 60 Vbeta forward and 13 Jbeta reverse. Generated by immunoSEQ multiplex PCR, the TCRdb table keeps only in-frame clones and is missing some. The sample holds 95,000 to 100,000 clones, 76% seen once. The specimen was PBMCs. The source is a middle-aged man in good health and CMV-seronegative.

The rearrangement uses TRBV11-2 and TRBJ1-2, with 7 bases identical to TRBD1. Germline CDR1 SGHAT, CDR2 FQNNGV. With 5 bases clipped from V and 6 bases from J, the junction kept 9 bases outside the gene matches. This CDR3 spans 14 amino acids. CDR3 in DNA: TGTGCCAGCAGCCCCCTTCAGGGGGGCAATGGCTACACCTTC. This sequence encodes CASSPLQGGNGYTF.

This clone has just one count. In DNA form, the CDR3 reads TGTGCCAGCAGCATCCAGGGGGTTCAGCCCCAGCATTTT. The encoded protein is CASSIQGVQPQHF. The chain links TRBV28 to TRBJ1-5, with 7 bases fitting TRBD1. The CDR3 consists of 13 residues. The trim removed 6 bases at V and 6 bases at J, leaving 5 bases unmatched. Germline CDR1 reads MDHEN; CDR2 reads SYDVKM.

This sequence joins TRBV30 and TRBJ1-5, with D perhaps TRBD1 (5 bases). This CDR3 has 15 residues. From germline, CDR1 is GTSNPN and CDR2 SVGIG (reference sequence). Between the trimmed V and J ends, which lost 2 bases and 11 bases, there was a span of 22 bases. CDR3 sequence reads: CAWSHMGGPRMAQHF. Here the CDR3 DNA reads TGTGCCTGGAGTCACATGGGGGGTCCCAGGATGGCCCAGCATTTT.

The chain joins TRBV30 to TRBJ1-1; tentative D call: TRBD1 (6 bases). Trimming stripped 4 bases from V and 11 bases from J, with 17 bases between. Per germline, CDR1 GTSNPN and CDR2 SVGIG (reference sequence). This CDR3 contains 12 residues. The CDR3 nucleotides read TGTGCCTGGAACCCAGGGAACAGGGATGCTTTCTTT. Amino acids: CAWNPGNRDAFF.

The CDR3 nucleotides are TGTGCCAGCAGCTTGGGTGCGGGGGGCTCACTGGAGCAGTACTTC. Translation: CASSLGAGGSLEQYF. V gene TRBV5-4 combines with J gene TRBJ2-7; TRBD2 aligns across 8 bases. This CDR3 comprises 15 residues. The germline V gene has CDR1 SGHNT and CDR2 YYREEE (reference sequence). J gave up 7 bases and V 0 bases, and 9 bases lay outside the gene matches.

This clone was seen a handful of times. The chain has TRBV5-1 and TRBJ2-5; a weak D match, TRBD1 (5 bases). CDR1 is SGHRS and CDR2 is YFSETQ in the germline V gene. V shed 5 bases and J shed 5 bases, with 16 bases lying between them. CDR3 length equals 14 residues. CDR3 protein: CASRTQGIEETQYF. In DNA, the CDR3 is TGCGCCAGCAGAACCCAGGGCATCGAGGAGACCCAGTACTTC.

The chain carries TRBV4-1 and TRBJ2-2; tentative D call: TRBD1 (6 bases). CDR1 and CDR2 from the germline V gene are MGHRA and YSYEKL. The ends were cut back, 0 bases at V and 3 bases at J, with 11 bases in the middle. This CDR3 is built from 16 residues. DNA of the CDR3: TGCGCCAGCAGCCAAGAATGGCAGGGGTACACCGGGGAGCTGTTTTTT. Its translation is CASSQEWQGYTGELFF.

This chain links TRBV6-6 with TRBJ1-4, with TRBD1 identical over 9 bases. Germline V CDR1 and CDR2: MNHNY, SVGAGI (reference sequence). The CDR3 runs 13 residues. Trimming took 10 bases from V and 7 from J; bases not matched to a gene: 7. The chain's CDR3 is CATTTGGSEKLFF. Here the CDR3 DNA reads TGTGCCACCACGACAGGGGGTAGTGAAAAACTGTTTTTT.

The chain carries TRBV6-5 and TRBJ1-2, with D maybe TRBD1 (6 bases). The CDR3 is made up of 13 amino acids. Trimming left V 8 bases short and J 4 bases short, with 14 bases between. Per germline, CDR1 MNHEY and CDR2 SVGAGI. The CDR3 DNA reads as TGTGCCAGCGGGGGACATACCATCTATGGCTACACCTTC. Amino acids: CASGGHTIYGYTF.

The chain joins TRBV6-1 to TRBJ1-1; D ambiguous. Germline V gives CDR1 MNHNS, CDR2 SASEGT. This CDR3 has 13 amino acids. The germline V and J ends were trimmed by 6 bases and 5 bases, with 13 bases remaining between them. The CDR3 nucleotides are TGTGCCAGCAGCGCCAGCCTCAGGACTGAAGCTTTCTTT. This codes for CASSASLRTEAFF.

The chain uses TRBV6-5 and TRBJ1-2; D remains ambiguous. The CDR3 sequence is 13 residues long. V lost 7 bases and J 8 bases, leaving 17 bases between the germline ends. Germline loops: CDR1 MNHEY, CDR2 SVGAGI. CDR3 DNA sequence: TGTGCCAGCACCAACCAGCAGGTCTGGGGCTACACCTTC. Translation: CASTNQQVWGYTF.

This clone has more than one count but fewer than ten. J is TRBJ1-5 and V is TRBV6-1; D uncertain. There are 13 residues in the CDR3. Trimming left V 2 bases short and J 4 bases short, with 6 bases between. The germline gives CDR1 MNHNS, CDR2 SASEGT. In DNA form, the CDR3 reads TGTGCCAGCAGTGAACGGGAGAATCAGCCCCAGCATTTT. This encodes CASSERENQPQHF.

This clone has only one observation. The chain combines TRBV6-6 with TRBJ1-2, with TRBD1 as a possible D gene (6 bases). CDR1 is MNHNY, CDR2 SVGAGI, per germline (reference sequence). CDR3 length: 13 residues. Trimming shortened V by 6 bases and J by 6 bases, and 14 bases separated the two germline ends. CDR3 nucleotides: TGTGCCAGCAGAAAACAGGGCGTTAATGGCTACACCTTC. This encodes CASRKQGVNGYTF.

CDR3 nucleotides: TGTGCCAGCAGCCTACAGGGGTATAGCGGAAACACCATATATTTT. This translates into CASSLQGYSGNTIYF. The chain is built from TRBV7-9 and TRBJ1-3; TRBD1 matches 7 bases. The V gene's germline CDR1 is SEHNR and CDR2 FQNEAQ (reference sequence). CDR3 length equals 15 residues. After removal of 5 bases from V and 4 bases from J, the junction contained 8 bases not matched to a gene.

The V and J genes are TRBV6-1 and TRBJ1-1; D is uncertain. This CDR3 is 13 amino acids long. Germline assignment: CDR1 MNHNS and CDR2 SASEGT. Trimming shortened V by 1 base and J by 8 bases, and 11 bases separated the two germline ends. Written as DNA, the CDR3 is TGTGCCAGCAGTGAAGATCATGAGCCAGAAGCTTTCTTT. This codes for CASSEDHEPEAFF.

This chain links TRBV14 with TRBJ2-7, with a tentative D call TRBD2 (6 bases). This CDR3 is built from 16 residues. Germline V lookup: CDR1 SGHDN, CDR2 FVKESK. V was clipped by 0 bases and J by 0 bases, with 12 bases between them. The DNA for the CDR3 is TGTGCCAGCAGCCAAGAGGGACTTCCCAGCTCCTACGAGCAGTACTTC. Residues: CASSQEGLPSSYEQYF.

This chain uses TRBV7-9 with TRBJ2-5; TRBD1 aligns across 7 bases. The ends lost 2 bases at V and 4 bases at J; junction bases unmatched: 10. The CDR3 extends over 16 amino acids. CDR1 is SEHNR and CDR2 is FQNEAQ in the germline V gene (reference sequence). The CDR3 sequence: CASSLKDRVTGETQYF. The CDR3 nucleotides read TGTGCCAGCAGCTTAAAAGACAGGGTGACGGGAGAGACCCAGTACTTC.

This chain joins TRBV11-2 and TRBJ2-5, with 8 bases identical to TRBD2. With V trimmed by 0 bases and J by 8 bases, 5 bases remained unmatched. Germline-derived CDR1 and CDR2 are SGHAT and FQNNGV. The CDR3 has 14 residues. The CDR3 sequence: CASSLDVGGATQYF. CDR3 DNA sequence: TGTGCCAGCAGCTTAGATGTCGGGGGGGCCACCCAGTACTTC.

This clone was observed a few times. This chain joins TRBV18 and TRBJ2-7; no clear D. The CDR3 sequence is 14 residues long. V was pared by 2 bases and J by 3 bases, with 11 bases between. Germline CDR1 is KGHSH and CDR2 is LQKENI. The CDR3 DNA reads as TGTGCCAGCTCACCAAGTAGTACAGTCTACGAGCAGTACGTC. Its protein is CASSPSSTVYEQYV.

J is TRBJ1-5 and V is TRBV15, with D unresolved. Germline CDR1 LNHNV, CDR2 YYDKDF (reference sequence). This CDR3 is 15 amino acids long. V was clipped by 6 bases and J by 5 bases, with 17 bases between them. This CDR3 reads CATSRSRSSDQPQHF. DNA for the CDR3: TGTGCCACCAGTCGCTCCAGGTCATCCGATCAGCCCCAGCATTTT.

The V gene is TRBV11-2, the J gene TRBJ2-3; D possibly corresponds to TRBD2 (5 bases). Trimming left V 0 bases short and J 7 bases short, with 11 bases between. The CDR3 totals 14 residues. Germline V gene lookup returns CDR1 SGHAT and CDR2 FQNNGV. CDR3 region: CASSLDLAWNTQYF. As DNA, the CDR3 is TGTGCCAGCAGCTTAGACCTAGCATGGAATACGCAGTATTTT.

V and J are TRBV9 and TRBJ2-7, with 7 bases matching TRBD2. The CDR3 runs 14 residues. With 3 bases clipped from V and 2 bases from J, the junction kept 5 bases outside the gene matches. Germline V lookup: CDR1 SGDLS, CDR2 YYNGEE. In nucleotides, the CDR3 is TGTGCCAGCAGCGCAGCGGGACTAACCTACGAGCAGTACTTC. This encodes CASSAAGLTYEQYF.

The chain is built from TRBV28 and TRBJ2-5; TRBD1 matches at 7 bases. The CDR3 covers 16 residues. The germline CDR1 and CDR2 sequences are MDHEN and SYDVKM. V shed 4 bases, J shed 5 bases, and the junction held 13 bases outside the gene matches. The CDR3 is CASSSYNRGSRETQYF. CDR3 DNA sequence: TGTGCCAGCAGTTCCTATAACAGGGGCTCGAGGGAGACCCAGTACTTC.

To note about this clone: The sample holds other DNA sequences that translate to the same CDR3. The CDR3 sequence is CASSEAVNMFSARESPLHF. Written as DNA, the CDR3 is TGTGCCAGCAGTGAAGCGGTAAATATGTTCAGTGCCAGGGAATCACCCCTCCACTTT. This rearrangement joins TRBV6-1 to TRBJ1-6; D is perhaps TRBD1 (5 bases). V gave up 0 bases and J gave up 10 bases, with 25 bases separating them. The CDR3 loop spans 19 amino acids. Germline-derived CDR1 and CDR2 are MNHNS and SASEGT.

This chain links TRBV6-5 with TRBJ2-1; 7 positions agree with TRBD1. Germline CDR1 is MNHEY and CDR2 is SVGAGI. This CDR3 comprises 15 residues. V lost 2 bases, J lost 8 bases, and 9 bases stayed unmatched. The CDR3 sequence: CASSYPTGEYDEQFF. CDR3 coding DNA: TGTGCCAGCAGTTACCCCACAGGGGAGTACGATGAGCAGTTCTTC.

The rearrangement uses TRBV5-5 and TRBJ2-3; TRBD2 matches at 10 bases. V lost 0 bases, J lost 3 bases, and 4 bases stayed unmatched. There are 16 residues in the CDR3. Germline CDR1 SGHKS, CDR2 YYEKEE (reference sequence). The CDR3 region is CASSLGSSGGTDTQYF. The CDR3 DNA reads TGTGCCAGCAGCTTGGGCTCTAGCGGGGGTACAGATACGCAGTATTTT. The variable domain in full, completed from reference TRBV5-5 and TRBJ2-3, reads DAGVTQSPTHLIKTRGQQVTLRCSPISGHKSVSWYQQVLGQGPQFIFQYYEKEERGRGNFPDRFSARQFPNYSSELNVNALLLGDSALYLCASSLGSSGGTDTQYFGPGTRLTVL.

The rearrangement uses TRBV10-3 and TRBJ1-1, with D possibly matching TRBD1 (6 bases). Looked up from germline, CDR1 is ENHRY and CDR2 is SYGVKD. This CDR3 has 13 residues. Trimming pared 10 bases from V and 4 bases from J, leaving 16 bases between. The CDR3 loop reads CASIQGWGTEAFF. CDR3 DNA: TGTGCCAGTATACAGGGTTGGGGCACTGAAGCTTTCTTT.

The chain recombines TRBV11-2 with TRBJ1-1, with TRBD1 matching 8 bases. The CDR3 runs to 14 residues. Germline CDR1 is SGHAT and CDR2 is FQNNGV. Unmatched junction bases numbered 5, after V lost 4 bases and J lost 4 bases. The CDR3 reads CASSSGGFTTEAFF. The CDR3 coding sequence is TGTGCCAGCAGCTCAGGGGGCTTTACCACTGAAGCTTTCTTT.

V and J are TRBV29-1 and TRBJ2-4; tentatively, D is TRBD2 (5 bases). The germline gives CDR1 SQVTM, CDR2 ANQGSEA. Trimming cost V 4 bases and J 11 bases, with 9 bases left between them. This CDR3 comprises 10 residues. The DNA of the CDR3 is TGCAGCGTTGTAACTAGTCTTCAGTACTTC. Translation: CSVVTSLQYF. Combining the CDR3 with reference TRBV29-1 and TRBJ2-4 gives the whole variable domain SAVISQKPSRDICQRGTSLTIQCQVDSQVTMMFWYRQQPGQSLTLIATANQGSEATYESGFVIDKFPISRPNLTFSTLTVSNMSPEDSSIYLCSVVTSLQYFGAGTRLSVL.

V usage is TRBV2 and J usage is TRBJ2-7; D gene uncertain. The germline V gene has CDR1 SNHLY and CDR2 FYNNEI. The ends were cut back, 5 bases at V and 3 bases at J, with 8 bases in the middle. The length of the CDR3 is 12 residues. The CDR3 sequence is CASSLLFYEQYV. The CDR3, as DNA: TGTGCCAGCAGTTTACTATTCTACGAGCAGTACGTC.

The chain's CDR3 is CASSLQAIAGGITDTQYF. The CDR3 DNA reads TGCGCCAGCAGCCTACAAGCAATCGCAGGGGGTATCACAGATACGCAGTATTTT. The chain has TRBV5-1 and TRBJ2-3; TRBD1 aligns across 7 bases. Per the germline V gene, CDR1 is SGHRS and CDR2 is YFSETQ. The CDR3 has 18 amino acids. V was clipped by 4 bases and J by 2 bases; unmatched bases: 16.

This chain joins TRBV6-5 and TRBJ1-5; 10 nucleotides match TRBD1. Germline V lookup: CDR1 MNHEY, CDR2 SVGAGI. The V gene end was trimmed by 6 bases and the J gene end by 6 bases; junction bases not matched to a gene: 8. CDR3 length: 15 amino acids. For the CDR3, the DNA is TGTGCCAGCAGACGGGACAGGGGTTCGGGTCAGCCCCAGCATTTT. It codes for CASRRDRGSGQPQHF.